The clone carrying this T cell receptor (beta chain) was seen only once. Antigen unknown. CDR1 and CDR2 from the germline V gene are ENHRY and SYGVKD. This CDR3 spans 14 amino acids. Trimming cost V 9 bases and J 4 bases; bases outside gene matches: 7. For the second PCR, which ran for roughly 6 to 12 cycles, a sample-barcoded 5' primer and a J-beta primer mix were used. TCRdb used MiXCR to reprocess the 5' RACE reads, holding one entry per CDR3 protein. The data contain about 690,000 distinct CDR3 sequences, less than 45% of them singletons. These data originate in a study of blood T cells in healthy people across ages. The study's findings and limits: Measured against age, TCR beta diversity per million T cells decreased in a roughly linear manner.

This receptor was taken from a man aged 80 or over in good health. Input material: blood. The rearrangement uses TRBV10-3 and TRBJ2-3; 10 bases match TRBD2. CDR3 amino acids: CAILAGGIADTQYF. CDR3 bases: TGTGCCATATTAGCGGGGGGCATCGCAGATACGCAGTATTTT.